These T cell receptor beta chains were read from a single sample in a study of breast tumors, draining lymph nodes, adjacent tissues. TCRdb analysed the multiplex PCR reads with MiXCR anew, one entry per CDR3 protein. The sample shows about 100,000 distinct CDR3 sequences, over 20% of them seen only once. Sequenced material: axillary lymph node tissue. These receptors were obtained from a female donor with breast cancer. Some clones in this sample may be carry-over from other donors' samples. Both conserved end residues are part of each CDR3. A D gene is named only where the DNA matches it firmly. Some rows mark clone size as missing; the rest say once, few, many or name a class of expanded clone.

v_call: TRBV4-1; j_call: TRBJ1-4; d_call: -; clone_size: -; cdr3_aa: CASLEGRDNRGGKLFF; cdr3_nt: TGCGCCAGCCTGGAGGGGAGAGACAATAGAGGTGGAAAACTGTTTTTT
v_call: TRBV10-2; j_call: TRBJ2-3; d_call: -; clone_size: once; cdr3_aa: CASSESGDTQYF; cdr3_nt: TGCGCCAGCAGTGAGTCGGGAGATACGCAGTATTTT
v_call: TRBV24-1; j_call: TRBJ2-2; d_call: -; clone_size: -; cdr3_aa: CATSEYLARGVSGELFF; cdr3_nt: TGTGCCACCAGTGAATACCTTGCCCGCGGGGTCTCCGGGGAGCTGTTTTTT
v_call: TRBV6-1; j_call: TRBJ2-2; d_call: TRBD2; clone_size: few; cdr3_aa: CASSILAGGPTGELFF; cdr3_nt: TGTGCCAGCAGTATTCTAGCGGGAGGGCCCACCGGGGAGCTGTTTTTT
v_call: TRBV14; j_call: TRBJ2-5; d_call: -; clone_size: many; cdr3_aa: CASSQGTQETQYF; cdr3_nt: TGTGCCAGCAGCCAAGGGACCCAAGAGACCCAGTACTTC
v_call: TRBV27; j_call: TRBJ1-4; d_call: -; clone_size: -; cdr3_aa: CASSRQGREKLFF; cdr3_nt: TGTGCCAGCAGTCGGCAGGGGCGGGAAAAACTGTTTTTT
v_call: TRBV19; j_call: TRBJ2-7; d_call: -; clone_size: many; cdr3_aa: CASRPPGTYEQYF; cdr3_nt: TGTGCCAGCCGACCTCCGGGAACCTACGAGCAGTACTTC
v_call: TRBV5-1; j_call: TRBJ2-3; d_call: -; clone_size: many; cdr3_aa: CASSLEGTNTDTQYF; cdr3_nt: TGCGCCAGCAGCTTGGAAGGGACCAACACAGATACGCAGTATTTT
v_call: TRBV6-1; j_call: TRBJ2-7; d_call: -; clone_size: many; cdr3_aa: CASRDGQYF; cdr3_nt: TGTGCCAGCAGGGACGGGCAGTACTTC
v_call: TRBV2; j_call: TRBJ2-5; d_call: -; clone_size: many; cdr3_aa: CASRPSPGSQETQYF; cdr3_nt: TGTGCCAGCAGGCCAAGCCCGGGATCGCAAGAGACCCAGTACTTC
v_call: TRBV11-2; j_call: TRBJ2-3; d_call: -; clone_size: many; cdr3_aa: CASSRVSNTQYF; cdr3_nt: TGTGCCAGCAGCCGGGTATCCAATACGCAGTATTTT
v_call: TRBV9; j_call: TRBJ1-3; d_call: -; clone_size: -; cdr3_aa: CASSVDLGVGNTIYF; cdr3_nt: TGTGCCAGCAGCGTAGATTTAGGGGTTGGAAACACCATATATTTT
v_call: TRBV28; j_call: TRBJ2-1; d_call: -; clone_size: -; cdr3_aa: CASYERGNEQFF; cdr3_nt: TGTGCCAGCTACGAAAGGGGGAATGAGCAGTTCTTC
v_call: TRBV7-9; j_call: TRBJ1-3; d_call: TRBD1; clone_size: many; cdr3_aa: CASSSDRGYGNTIYF; cdr3_nt: TGTGCCAGCAGCTCCGACAGGGGATATGGAAACACCATATATTTT